The rows below give T cell receptor beta chains drawn from one sample of a study of neurological immune-mediated disorders. MiXCR, applied by TCRdb to the 5' RACE reads, yields one record per CDR3 protein. This table has tens of thousands of distinct CDR3 sequences, under 20% appearing once. The material sequenced was PBMCs. The receptors were gathered from a woman aged 40 to 50 in good health. Both conserved end residues are part of each CDR3. D genes are given only for firm matches. Part of the rows lack a size; the others show once, few, many or a class for expanded clones.

CDR3nt	CDR3aa	d_gene	v_gene	j_gene	abundance	len
TGTGCCAGCAGCCAAGAGTCGGGGGGGCCGTACGAGCAGTACTTC	CASSQESGGPYEQYF	TRBD2	TRBV4-2	TRBJ2-7	medium-sized	15
TGCAGTGCTAGAGACCGCAGGGGTGCCCCGGAGCAGTACTTC	CSARDRRGAPEQYF	.	TRBV20-1	TRBJ2-7	many	14
TGTGCCAGCAGCCAAGATTCCGGGGGGACCCAGTACTTC	CASSQDSGGTQYF	.	TRBV3-1	TRBJ2-5	many	13
TGTGCCAGCAGCTCCACAGATACGCAGTATTTT	CASSSTDTQYF	.	TRBV7-2	TRBJ2-3	many	11
TGCAGTGCTAGGGAGAGCACAGATACGCAGTATTTT	CSARESTDTQYF	.	TRBV20-1	TRBJ2-3	many	12
TGTGCCAGCAGCTTAGGGTCAGGGCCCTGGGACCACTATGGCTACACCTTC	CASSLGSGPWDHYGYTF	.	TRBV13	TRBJ1-2	few	17
TGTGCCAGCAGCTTTCCCGACAGCCAAGAGACCCAGTACTTC	CASSFPDSQETQYF	.	TRBV7-2	TRBJ2-5	many	14
TGCGCCAGCAGCTCATACGGGACAGCGTACAATGAGCAGTTCTTC	CASSSYGTAYNEQFF	TRBD1	TRBV5-1	TRBJ2-1	many	15
TGTGCCAGCAGCGCCGGGACTAGCGGGGGCCAAGAGACCCAGTACTTC	CASSAGTSGGQETQYF	TRBD2	TRBV9	TRBJ2-5	many	16
TGCGCCAGCAGCTTGAGTGGATCGGGCGAGCAGTACTTC	CASSLSGSGEQYF	.	TRBV5-1	TRBJ2-7	many	13
TGTGCCAGCTCACGTCAGGGGGGCACAGATACGCAGTATTTT	CASSRQGGTDTQYF	TRBD1	TRBV18	TRBJ2-3	many	14
TGTGCCAGCAGCTTAGAGGTAGATACGCAGTATTTT	CASSLEVDTQYF	.	TRBV7-2	TRBJ2-3	few	12
TGTGCCAGGAGCGGGGGGGCCGACACAGATACGCAGTATTTT	CARSGGADTDTQYF	TRBD2	TRBV7-2	TRBJ2-3	many	14
TGTGCCAGCAGGGGGGCGGGACAGTTTTCTCTCACTCGCACCCTAAGAGATACGCAGTATTTT	CASRGAGQFSLTRTLRDTQYF	.	TRBV7-2	TRBJ2-3	many	21
TGTGCCACCAGCAGAGTCCGAGCGGAATCTGTTGAAGCTTTCTTT	CATSRVRAESVEAFF	.	TRBV15	TRBJ1-1	many	15
TGTGCCACCAGTGAACGGGAAAATGAGCAGTTCTTC	CATSERENEQFF	.	TRBV24-1	TRBJ2-1	many	12
TGCAGTGCTGGGGGGGGGACAGGGATAAATGAGCAGTTCTTC	CSAGGGTGINEQFF	TRBD1	TRBV20-1	TRBJ2-1	many	14
TGCGCCAGCAGCCAAGATTCTCAAGATACGCAGTATTTT	CASSQDSQDTQYF	.	TRBV4-3	TRBJ2-3	many	13
TGTGCCAGCAGTTACTCGCGGGACAGTAATCAGCCCCAGCATTTT	CASSYSRDSNQPQHF	TRBD1	TRBV6-5	TRBJ1-5	few	15
TGCAGTGCAGTGTTGCTAGCGGGGGGAGGATCCTACAATGAGCAGTTCTTC	CSAVLLAGGGSYNEQFF	TRBD2	TRBV20-1	TRBJ2-1	many	17
TGTGCCAGCAGCAAGACAGAGACGAACACTGAAGCTTTCTTT	CASSKTETNTEAFF	.	TRBV5-5	TRBJ1-1	many	14
TGTGCCAGCAGCGGGGGCGACAGGAGGAACACTGAAGCTTTCTTT	CASSGGDRRNTEAFF	.	TRBV6-6	TRBJ1-1	many	15
TGTGCCAGCAGTTCCGAGGGACCAGGGGTGGATGAGCAGTTCTTC	CASSSEGPGVDEQFF	.	TRBV12-3/TRBV12-4	TRBJ2-1	many	15
TGTGCCAGCAGCTTAGGAGGCAGGGGGATCTACGAGCAGTACTTC	CASSLGGRGIYEQYF	TRBD1	TRBV7-2	TRBJ2-7	many	15
TGTGCCAGCAGCTACCGGACTAGCGGCCAAGAGACCCAGTACTTC	CASSYRTSGQETQYF	TRBD2	TRBV28	TRBJ2-5	many	15
TGCAGTGCTAGAAATCCGGACGCGGGTGGCTACACCTTC	CSARNPDAGGYTF	.	TRBV20-1	TRBJ1-2	many	13
TGTGCCAGCAGCTTGGCGGGACGAAACGAGCAGTACTTC	CASSLAGRNEQYF	.	TRBV7-2	TRBJ2-7	many	13
TGTGCCACCAGCGGTGGGACAGGGTGGACTGAAGCTTTCTTT	CATSGGTGWTEAFF	TRBD1	TRBV15	TRBJ1-1	many	14
TGTGCCAGCAGCGCAGGCGGGGAGGAGCAGCCCCAGCATTTT	CASSAGGEEQPQHF	.	TRBV9	TRBJ1-5	many	14
TGTGCCAGCAGCCAAGGATCCAGACACCCGGGGGGCAATCAGCCCCAGCATTTT	CASSQGSRHPGGNQPQHF	.	TRBV14	TRBJ1-5	many	18
TGTACCAGCTACCCCTCTCGGGGGACAGATACGCAGTATTTT	CTSYPSRGTDTQYF	.	TRBV2	TRBJ2-3	.	14
TGTGCCAGCAGGCCCGACAGGGGGAACACCGGGGAGCTGTTTTTT	CASRPDRGNTGELFF	TRBD1	TRBV6-5	TRBJ2-2	.	15
TGCGCCAGCAGGGACAGGGAAGCTTTCTTT	CASRDREAFF	TRBD1	TRBV10-2	TRBJ1-1	.	10
TGTGCCAGCAGCTTAGGGACCCTAGGGGATACGCAGTATTTT	CASSLGTLGDTQYF	.	TRBV7-2	TRBJ2-3	many	14
TGTGCCAGCAGTTTATGGGGCGAGCGGGGGGGTCAAGAGACCCAGTACTTC	CASSLWGERGGQETQYF	TRBD2	TRBV12-3/TRBV12-4	TRBJ2-5	many	17
TGCAGTGCTAGGGCCTCTTTCGGGTACACCATATATTTT	CSARASFGYTIYF	.	TRBV20-1	TRBJ1-3	many	13
TGCAGCGTTGAGCCGATGCCCACCACTGAAGCTTTCTTT	CSVEPMPTTEAFF	.	TRBV29-1	TRBJ1-1	.	13
TGTGCCAGCAGCTTCGTTTCGCGGGAGCAGTTCTTC	CASSFVSREQFF	.	TRBV7-9	TRBJ2-1	many	12
TGTGCCAGCAGTTCCACAGGGTACAATCAGCCCCAGCATTTT	CASSSTGYNQPQHF	.	TRBV27	TRBJ1-5	.	14
TGCGCCAGCAGCTTTGCGGGGACCTACGAGCAGTACTTC	CASSFAGTYEQYF	.	TRBV5-1	TRBJ2-7	many	13
TGTGCCAGCCACACTAACGGGGGCAACGATGAGCAGTTCTTC	CASHTNGGNDEQFF	.	TRBV6-2/TRBV6-3	TRBJ2-1	many	14
TGCAGTGCTAGAGGTGGGGAGACGAACACCGGGGAGCTGTTTTTT	CSARGGETNTGELFF	.	TRBV20-1	TRBJ2-2	many	15
TGCGCCAGCAGCATCGATTACTCGCCTGGAAACACCATATATTTT	CASSIDYSPGNTIYF	.	TRBV5-1	TRBJ1-3	.	15
TGCGCCAGCAACCTCTGGGGCGGTAACTATGGCTACACCTTC	CASNLWGGNYGYTF	.	TRBV5-1	TRBJ1-2	many	14
TGCAGTGCTAGAGACCCGACAGGGGACGGCTATGGCTACACCTTC	CSARDPTGDGYGYTF	TRBD1	TRBV20-1	TRBJ1-2	many	15
TGTGCCAGCTCACGGGACAGGGCCACCGGGGAGCTGTTTTTT	CASSRDRATGELFF	TRBD1	TRBV18	TRBJ2-2	.	14
TGCAGCGTTGGACAGTTCGACAATGAGCAGTTCTTC	CSVGQFDNEQFF	.	TRBV29-1	TRBJ2-1	.	12
TGTGCCAGCAGCTCGGGACTAGCGGATGCAGATACGCAGTATTTT	CASSSGLADADTQYF	TRBD2	TRBV9	TRBJ2-3	.	15
TGTGCCAGCAGCTTAACGGGGGGTCTTATGGATACGCAGTATTTT	CASSLTGGLMDTQYF	TRBD2	TRBV7-2	TRBJ2-3	many	15
TGCAGCGTTGAAGCCAGGGTGGGGACCCAGTACTTC	CSVEARVGTQYF	.	TRBV29-1	TRBJ2-5	many	12
TGTGCCAGTTACGGTCTGAGAGCGGGCTACACCTTC	CASYGLRAGYTF	.	TRBV5-6	TRBJ1-2	.	12
TGTGCCAGTACCCCCGGGGACAGGGGCCGGGAAACTGAAGCTTTCTTT	CASTPGDRGRETEAFF	TRBD1	TRBV7-3	TRBJ1-1	many	16
TGTGCCAGCAGCCAAGACTGGACAGGTGATGGCTACACCTTC	CASSQDWTGDGYTF	TRBD1	TRBV3-1	TRBJ1-2	many	14
TGTGCCAGCAGCAGGACTAGCGGGGGGAAAAACATTCAGTACTTC	CASSRTSGGKNIQYF	TRBD2	TRBV6-2/TRBV6-3	TRBJ2-4	many	15
TGCAGTGCTAGAGAATGGGTTGAGGGGCCTATGGTATCACCCCTCCACTTT	CSAREWVEGPMVSPLHF	.	TRBV20-1	TRBJ1-6	many	17
TGCGCCAGCGGACCTCGGGGGGACGGGGAAGCTTTCTTT	CASGPRGDGEAFF	.	TRBV5-1	TRBJ1-1	many	13
TGTGCCAGCAGCCGCGGAGGGCAGGGGAACAATGAGCAGTTCTTC	CASSRGGQGNNEQFF	.	TRBV4-2	TRBJ2-1	many	15
TGTGCCAGCAGCTTAGCTAAATTACAGGGGAGCTCCTATAATTCACCCCTCCACTTT	CASSLAKLQGSSYNSPLHF	TRBD1	TRBV7-9	TRBJ1-6	.	19
TGCCCCTCCAGGGGGCTCCAAGAGACCCAGTACTTC	CPSRGLQETQYF	TRBD1	TRBV20-1	TRBJ2-5	many	12